The present entry profiles one T cell receptor (beta chain) with its context. Original handling: By means of reference gene primer amplification, nucleated cell counts were estimated. Profiling relied on immunoSEQ multiplex PCR, and the TCRdb table lists in-frame clones only, not all of them. V, J and clone size are taken as reported in that table, and D and trimming were inferred from the DNA itself. The table lists over 60,000 clones, around 90% of them singletons, with roughly 1.3% in the top ten. Trimming removed 0 bases from V and 8 bases from J; junction bases left unmatched: 7. CDR1 is SGHAT and CDR2 is FQNNGV in the germline V gene. There are 15 residues in the CDR3. The sample is drawn from a study of blood T cell repertoires in COVID-19. Turning to the study itself: T cells, B-cell-depleted T cells, or PBMCs supplied cDNA or gDNA.

Sequenced input: peripheral blood. The clonotype comes from a man aged 60 to 69 with acute or convalescent COVID-19. This chain links TRBV11-2 with TRBJ2-1, with TRBD2 matching 7 bases. CDR3 loop: CASSLEGTGGDEQFF. In nucleotides, the CDR3 is TGTGCCAGCAGCTTAGAGGGGACGGGAGGCGATGAGCAGTTCTTC.